These 18 T cell receptor beta chains were sequenced from one sample in a study of cytomegalovirus exposure and HLA in healthy donors. The PCR was carried out with 60 Vbeta primers and 13 Jbeta primers. The table came from immunoSEQ multiplex PCR; TCRdb's copy has only in-frame clones and leaves some out. Of 150,000 to 200,000 clones listed, 80% to 85% were seen once; the top ten hold roughly 1.6%. The sample taken for sequencing was PBMCs. These receptors were taken from a woman aged 18 to 35 in good health and CMV-seronegative.

This sequence joins TRBV18 and TRBJ2-5; 11 bases match TRBD2. J was trimmed by 5 bases and V by 4 bases; bases with no gene match: 6. CDR3 size: 15 residues. Germline V gives CDR1 KGHSH, CDR2 LQKENI. CDR3 nucleotides: TGTGCCAGCTCACGCACTAGCGGGAGTAAGGAGACCCAGTACTTC. It encodes CASSRTSGSKETQYF.

Points on this clone: Germline and junction disagree at one end, which may indicate a read error. The V gene is TRBV7-7, the J gene TRBJ2-2, with unresolved D. CDR3 length: 13 residues. In germline, CDR1 is SSHAT, CDR2 FNYEAQ (reference sequence). CDR3 bases: TGTGCTAGCAGCTTCATAACAGACGGGGAGCTGTTTTTT. Protein sequence: CASSFITDGELFF.

The chain couples TRBV19 to TRBJ2-2; D not resolved. Trimming removed 0 bases at V and 1 base at J, with 12 bases between. Germline-derived CDR1 and CDR2 are LNHDA and SQIVND (reference sequence). The CDR3 totals 17 residues. DNA for the CDR3: TGTGCCAGTAGTATAGATCTAGTCCAGATGAACACCGGGGAGCTGTTTTTT. Residues: CASSIDLVQMNTGELFF.

The CDR3 loop reads CASTPPSHNEQFF. DNA of the CDR3: TGCGCCAGCACCCCGCCTAGTCACAATGAGCAGTTCTTC. The rearrangement links TRBV5-1 to TRBJ2-1; unclear D gene. V was trimmed by 6 bases and J by 5 bases, leaving 12 bases between them. Germline values: CDR1 SGHRS, CDR2 YFSETQ. The CDR3 spans 13 residues.

This chain connects TRBV7-6 to TRBJ2-5, with D perhaps matching TRBD1 (6 bases). Trimming pared 4 bases from V and 5 bases from J, leaving 11 bases between. Germline V CDR1 and CDR2: SGHVS, FNYEAQ. This CDR3 region has 13 residues. CDR3 sequence reads: CASSSGHGETQYF. The CDR3, as DNA: TGTGCCAGCAGCTCGGGACACGGTGAGACCCAGTACTTC.

This sequence joins TRBV4-3 and TRBJ1-4; a weak D match, TRBD1 (6 bases). V was clipped by 4 bases and J by 5 bases, with 11 bases between them. Germline V lookup: CDR1 LGHNA, CDR2 YSLEER. The CDR3 totals 14 residues. Here the CDR3 DNA reads TGCGCCAGCAGCCCCCTGCAGGGGAATGAAAAACTGTTTTTT. It codes for CASSPLQGNEKLFF.

This chain links TRBV4-3 with TRBJ2-1; a possible D gene is TRBD2 (6 bases). Germline V lookup: CDR1 LGHNA, CDR2 YSLEER. The V end was cut by 1 base, the J end by 6 bases, with 13 bases between. The CDR3 totals 15 residues. The chain's CDR3 is CASSQVERVGNEQFF. The CDR3 DNA is TGCGCCAGCAGCCAAGTTGAGCGGGTAGGCAATGAGCAGTTCTTC.

The chain uses TRBV28 and TRBJ1-2, with a possible D match to TRBD1 (5 bases). CDR3 length: 15 amino acids. The germline V gene has CDR1 MDHEN and CDR2 SYDVKM. Trimming took 2 bases from V and 4 from J, leaving 14 bases between them. The CDR3 sequence: CASSLHRGESYGYTF. CDR3 sequence (DNA): TGTGCCAGCAGTTTACACCGGGGGGAGTCCTATGGCTACACCTTC.

The chain joins TRBV2 to TRBJ2-3; 10 nucleotides line up with TRBD2. There are 15 residues in the CDR3. V shed 6 bases, J shed 2 bases, and the junction held 5 bases outside the gene matches. Germline CDR1 is SNHLY and CDR2 is FYNNEI. CDR3 region: CASRWTSGNTDTQYF. CDR3 sequence (DNA): TGTGCCAGCAGATGGACTAGCGGAAACACAGATACGCAGTATTTT.

The CDR3, as DNA: TGTGCCAGCAGTTCCTCAGGGGGCGAAGGCATTCAGTACTTC. It specifies CASSSSGGEGIQYF. V gene TRBV28 combines with J gene TRBJ2-4; 8 nucleotides agree with TRBD1. Trimming removed 4 bases from V and 9 bases from J; junction bases left unmatched: 8. Germline assignment: CDR1 MDHEN and CDR2 SYDVKM. The CDR3 has 14 residues. The full variable domain, with the rest looked up from reference TRBV28 and TRBJ2-4, is DVKVTQSSRYLVKRTGEKVFLECVQDMDHENMFWYRQDPGLGLRLIYFSYDVKMKEKGDIPEGYSVSREKKERFSLILESASTNQTSMYLCASSSSGGEGIQYFGAGTRLSVL.

The chain carries TRBV4-1 and TRBJ2-2; TRBD2 matches 8 bases. CDR1 and CDR2 (germline): MGHRA, YSYEKL. This CDR3 has 21 amino acids. Trimming removed 4 bases from V and 0 bases from J; junction bases left unmatched: 19. The CDR3 region is CASSPPSWKGSGTSNTGELFF. CDR3 sequence (DNA): TGCGCCAGCAGCCCACCTTCTTGGAAGGGTAGCGGGACCTCGAACACCGGGGAGCTGTTTTTT.

V is TRBV28 and J is TRBJ2-1; D gene ambiguous. The germline gives CDR1 MDHEN, CDR2 SYDVKM. The CDR3 contains 15 residues. With 5 bases removed from V and 0 bases from J, the gap between germline ends came to 11 bases. The CDR3 is CASSEQASSYNEQFF. The DNA of the CDR3 is TGTGCCAGCAGTGAACAAGCGAGCTCCTACAATGAGCAGTTCTTC.

The chain carries TRBV27 and TRBJ2-7; D gene unclear. Per the germline V gene, CDR1 is MNHEY and CDR2 is SMNVEV (reference sequence). Trimming took off 4 bases at V and 6 bases at J, with 7 bases between the two ends. The CDR3 extends over 11 amino acids. The CDR3 spells CASSSLGEQYF. The CDR3 DNA reads TGTGCCAGCAGTTCGCTCGGCGAGCAGTACTTC.

The V and J genes are TRBV9 and TRBJ2-3; 7 bases map to TRBD2. V shed 3 bases, J shed 2 bases, and the junction held 6 bases outside the gene matches. Germline V gene data show CDR1 as SGDLS and CDR2 as YYNGEE. There are 15 residues in the CDR3. The chain's CDR3 is CASSASGINTDTQYF. The CDR3 DNA follows: TGTGCCAGCAGCGCCAGCGGGATAAACACAGATACGCAGTATTTT.

This sequence joins TRBV7-9 and TRBJ2-2; 8 bases map to TRBD1. This CDR3 region has 15 residues. Germline V gives CDR1 SEHNR, CDR2 FQNEAQ (reference sequence). Trimming cost V 5 bases and J 1 base; bases outside gene matches: 3. The CDR3 sequence: CASSEGQENTGELFF. The CDR3 bases are TGTGCCAGCAGCGAGGGACAGGAGAACACCGGGGAGCTGTTTTTT.

The chain uses TRBV14 and TRBJ2-2; a possible D gene is TRBD2 (6 bases). CDR3 length: 15 amino acids. Germline loops: CDR1 SGHDN, CDR2 FVKESK. Trimming stripped 8 bases from V and 1 base from J, with 14 bases between. The CDR3 reads CASRESWGNTGELFF. The CDR3 DNA sequence: TGTGCCAGCCGGGAGAGCTGGGGGAACACCGGGGAGCTGTTTTTT.

V and J are TRBV18 and TRBJ1-1; 10 bases align to TRBD1. The V segment lost 6 bases and the J segment 0 bases; nucleotides outside the gene matches: 10. Germline assignment: CDR1 KGHSH and CDR2 LQKENI. The CDR3 loop spans 17 amino acids. This chain's CDR3 is CASSGQGNGGMNTEAFF. CDR3 nucleotides: TGTGCCAGCTCGGGACAGGGGAACGGTGGGATGAACACTGAAGCTTTCTTT.

The chain carries TRBV6-1 and TRBJ1-3, with a weak D call TRBD1 (5 bases). The V end was cut by 2 bases, the J end by 9 bases, with 23 bases between. Looked up from germline, CDR1 is MNHNS and CDR2 is SASEGT. There are 17 residues in the CDR3. The DNA of the CDR3 is TGTGCCAGCAGTGAACCCTTTCCGGGACTGGGCTATCTCACCATATATTTT. It yields the protein CASSEPFPGLGYLTIYF.